A selection of T cell receptor beta chains follows, all from one sample in a study of shared clonotypes between healthy human individuals. Sequencing used immunoSEQ multiplex PCR; TCRdb keeps in-frame clones, though not all of them. The repertoire holds about 2,200,000 clones, with 85% to 95% as singletons. The sample taken for sequencing was naive CD8+ T cells from PBMCs. The receptors come from a man aged 18-30 years in good health. Some clones in this sample may be carry-over from other donors' samples. CDR3s include the opening cysteine and the closing phenylalanine or tryptophan. A D gene is named only where the DNA matches it firmly. Size values are once, few and many counts, or a class for expanded clones, and some rows have none.

clone size: .
J gene: TRBJ2-7
D gene: TRBD2
V gene: TRBV4-1
CDR3 protein: CASSQLAGGSYEQYF
CDR3 DNA: TGCGCCAGCAGCCAGTTAGCGGGAGGCTCCTACGAGCAGTACTTC

clone size: once
J gene: TRBJ1-2
D gene: .
V gene: TRBV7-9
CDR3 protein: CASSLPTAYGYTF
CDR3 DNA: TGTGCCAGCAGCTTACCCACAGCCTATGGCTACACCTTC

clone size: .
J gene: TRBJ2-3
D gene: TRBD2
V gene: TRBV27
CDR3 protein: CASSPQLAGGPTDTQYF
CDR3 DNA: TGTGCCAGCAGTCCACAACTAGCGGGAGGGCCCACAGATACGCAGTATTTT

clone size: .
J gene: TRBJ2-1
D gene: .
V gene: TRBV6-5
CDR3 protein: CASSWARLGNEQFF
CDR3 DNA: TGTGCCAGCAGTTGGGCGAGGCTAGGCAATGAGCAGTTCTTC

clone size: .
J gene: TRBJ1-5
D gene: .
V gene: TRBV4-1
CDR3 protein: CASSQYETDGRIYSNQPQHF
CDR3 DNA: TGCGCCAGCAGCCAATATGAGACGGACGGCCGAATCTATAGCAATCAGCCCCAGCATTTT

clone size: .
J gene: TRBJ2-7
D gene: .
V gene: TRBV7-9
CDR3 protein: CASFPKTSGSSYEQYF
CDR3 DNA: TGTGCCAGCTTTCCTAAAACCTCGGGATCCTCCTACGAGCAGTACTTC

clone size: .
J gene: TRBJ2-2
D gene: .
V gene: TRBV9
CDR3 protein: CASSVGDKTGELFF
CDR3 DNA: TGTGCCAGCAGCGTAGGTGACAAGACCGGGGAGCTGTTTTTT

clone size: .
J gene: TRBJ1-3
D gene: .
V gene: TRBV9
CDR3 protein: CASSAPKNRVSSGNTIYF
CDR3 DNA: TGTGCCAGCAGCGCCCCGAAGAACCGGGTTTCCTCTGGAAACACCATATATTTT

clone size: once
J gene: TRBJ2-7
D gene: .
V gene: TRBV6-6
CDR3 protein: CASSPPLRGTYEQYF
CDR3 DNA: TGTGCCAGCAGCCCCCCCTTACGGGGGACCTACGAGCAGTACTTC

clone size: .
J gene: TRBJ2-2
D gene: .
V gene: TRBV4-2
CDR3 protein: CASSQAGANTGELFF
CDR3 DNA: TGTGCCAGCAGCCAAGCGGGAGCGAACACCGGGGAGCTGTTTTTT

clone size: once
J gene: TRBJ2-7
D gene: TRBD1
V gene: TRBV4-1
CDR3 protein: CASSQDKTGSQNEQYF
CDR3 DNA: TGCGCCAGCAGCCAAGACAAGACAGGGTCCCAAAACGAGCAGTACTTC

clone size: .
J gene: TRBJ2-2
D gene: .
V gene: TRBV27
CDR3 protein: CASMLGSTGELFF
CDR3 DNA: TGTGCCAGCATGTTGGGAAGCACCGGGGAGCTGTTTTTT

clone size: .
J gene: TRBJ2-1
D gene: TRBD2
V gene: TRBV7-8
CDR3 protein: CASSPINGREEGSREQFF
CDR3 DNA: TGTGCCAGCAGCCCGATTAACGGGCGGGAGGAAGGGAGTCGGGAGCAGTTCTTC

clone size: .
J gene: TRBJ1-1
D gene: .
V gene: TRBV19
CDR3 protein: CASEQGLHTEAFF
CDR3 DNA: TGTGCCAGTGAACAGGGTCTTCACACTGAAGCTTTCTTT

clone size: once
J gene: TRBJ1-2
D gene: TRBD1
V gene: TRBV15
CDR3 protein: CATTTDRRNYGYTF
CDR3 DNA: TGTGCCACCACTACGGACAGGCGGAACTATGGCTACACCTTC

clone size: .
J gene: TRBJ2-5
D gene: .
V gene: TRBV9
CDR3 protein: CASSVDKLIQETQYF
CDR3 DNA: TGTGCCAGCAGCGTAGACAAGCTAATCCAAGAGACCCAGTACTTC

clone size: once
J gene: TRBJ2-1
D gene: TRBD2
V gene: TRBV5-6
CDR3 protein: CASSLGLAINEQFF
CDR3 DNA: TGTGCCAGCAGCTTAGGACTAGCTATTAATGAGCAGTTCTTC

clone size: .
J gene: TRBJ1-4
D gene: TRBD1
V gene: TRBV11-2
CDR3 protein: CASSSRDREVEKLFF
CDR3 DNA: TGTGCCAGCAGCAGTCGGGACAGAGAAGTTGAAAAACTGTTTTTT

clone size: .
J gene: TRBJ1-1
D gene: .
V gene: TRBV29-1
CDR3 protein: CSVYDPDLAFF
CDR3 DNA: TGCAGCGTCTATGACCCCGATCTGGCTTTCTTT

clone size: .
J gene: TRBJ1-1
D gene: .
V gene: TRBV27
CDR3 protein: CATSQVGGNTEAFF
CDR3 DNA: TGTGCCACCAGCCAGGTGGGCGGGAACACTGAAGCTTTCTTT

clone size: .
J gene: TRBJ2-1
D gene: .
V gene: TRBV19
CDR3 protein: CASSSGSSYNEQFF
CDR3 DNA: TGTGCCAGTAGTAGCGGTAGCTCCTACAATGAGCAGTTCTTC

clone size: .
J gene: TRBJ2-1
D gene: TRBD1
V gene: TRBV4-1
CDR3 protein: CASSEDRGMYNEQFF
CDR3 DNA: TGCGCCAGCAGCGAAGACAGGGGGATGTACAATGAGCAGTTCTTC

clone size: .
J gene: TRBJ2-5
D gene: .
V gene: TRBV6-5
CDR3 protein: CASIPGLLYQETQYF
CDR3 DNA: TGTGCCAGCATCCCGGGACTTCTGTACCAAGAGACCCAGTACTTC

clone size: .
J gene: TRBJ2-7
D gene: .
V gene: TRBV27
CDR3 protein: CASSFYEGNRLGEQYF
CDR3 DNA: TGTGCCAGCAGTTTTTATGAAGGTAACAGACTGGGCGAGCAGTACTTC

clone size: .
J gene: TRBJ2-7
D gene: .
V gene: TRBV6-5
CDR3 protein: CASSLSGSSYEQYF
CDR3 DNA: TGTGCCAGCAGCCTAAGCGGTTCCTCCTACGAGCAGTACTTC

clone size: .
J gene: TRBJ2-1
D gene: .
V gene: TRBV28
CDR3 protein: CASSLLGWREQFF
CDR3 DNA: TGTGCCAGCAGTTTATTAGGGTGGCGTGAGCAGTTCTTC

clone size: .
J gene: TRBJ1-5
D gene: TRBD1
V gene: TRBV6-5
CDR3 protein: CASSYSRQGGNQPQHF
CDR3 DNA: TGTGCCAGCAGTTACTCCAGACAGGGTGGGAATCAGCCCCAGCATTTT

clone size: .
J gene: TRBJ2-7
D gene: .
V gene: TRBV27
CDR3 protein: CASSSGGRSYEQYF
CDR3 DNA: TGTGCCAGCAGTTCCGGGGGACGGAGCTACGAGCAGTACTTC

clone size: .
J gene: TRBJ1-3
D gene: TRBD1
V gene: TRBV5-1
CDR3 protein: CASSPRQGGGSGNTIYF
CDR3 DNA: TGCGCCAGCAGCCCTCGACAGGGAGGGGGGTCAGGAAACACCATATATTTT

clone size: few
J gene: TRBJ1-1
D gene: .
V gene: TRBV28
CDR3 protein: CASSLNTLNTEAFF
CDR3 DNA: TGTGCCAGCAGTTTGAATACACTGAACACTGAAGCTTTCTTT

clone size: .
J gene: TRBJ2-3
D gene: TRBD1
V gene: TRBV6-1
CDR3 protein: CASSTGGYTDTQYF
CDR3 DNA: TGTGCCAGCAGTACAGGGGGTTACACAGATACGCAGTATTTT

clone size: .
J gene: TRBJ2-6
D gene: .
V gene: TRBV4-1
CDR3 protein: CASSQEWGSGANVLTF
CDR3 DNA: TGCGCCAGCAGCCAAGAGTGGGGCTCTGGGGCCAACGTCCTGACTTTC

clone size: .
J gene: TRBJ2-1
D gene: .
V gene: TRBV29-1
CDR3 protein: CSTRSYNEQFF
CDR3 DNA: TGCAGCACCCGGTCCTACAATGAGCAGTTCTTC

clone size: .
J gene: TRBJ2-3
D gene: TRBD2
V gene: TRBV9
CDR3 protein: CASSEGLAGVDTQYF
CDR3 DNA: TGTGCCAGCAGCGAGGGACTAGCGGGAGTAGATACGCAGTATTTT

clone size: .
J gene: TRBJ2-7
D gene: .
V gene: TRBV28
CDR3 protein: CASNPFSGLEQYF
CDR3 DNA: TGTGCCAGCAACCCCTTTTCGGGCCTCGAGCAGTACTTC

clone size: .
J gene: TRBJ2-1
D gene: TRBD2
V gene: TRBV9
CDR3 protein: CASSMLGSGRSYNEQFF
CDR3 DNA: TGTGCCAGCAGCATGTTGGGTAGCGGGAGATCCTACAATGAGCAGTTCTTC

clone size: .
J gene: TRBJ2-7
D gene: TRBD2
V gene: TRBV6-1
CDR3 protein: CASSEVPSGDSYEQYF
CDR3 DNA: TGTGCCAGCAGTGAAGTCCCTAGCGGGGACTCCTACGAGCAGTACTTC